This T cell receptor (beta chain) was documented in a study of blood T cell repertoires in COVID-19. Study-level background: The United States, Italy and Spain were the sources of the acute and convalescent COVID-19 samples. PBMCs, B-cell-depleted T cells, or T cells were the source of the cDNA or gDNA that made up the material.

Authors' analysis steps: Reference gene primer amplification gave nucleated cell count estimates. Clones were read by immunoSEQ multiplex PCR, and TCRdb kept only the in-frame ones, dropping some. For V, J and clone size, that table is used; D and trimming come from the DNA. The sample comprises roughly 88,000 clones, roughly 76% of which are singletons, and 15% to 20% rests with the top ten. Germline values: CDR1 MNHEY, CDR2 SMNVEV (reference sequence). This CDR3 is 17 amino acids long. V gave up 5 bases and J gave up 5 bases, with 21 bases separating them. The V and J genes are TRBV27 and TRBJ2-2, with D possibly TRBD2 on 6 matching bases. This TCR was recovered from a woman older than 75 with active or convalescent COVID-19. Sequences were obtained from peripheral blood. The CDR3, as DNA: TGTGCCAGCAGTCCTGGGTCCCCCCGGGGGAGTACCGGGGAGCTGTTTTTT. It translates to CASSPGSPRGSTGELFF.